This T cell receptor beta chain was captured in a study of cytomegalovirus exposure and HLA in healthy donors. Points from the study as a whole: TCR beta V- and J-gene trimming was later associated with a missense DCLRE1C variant. Accounts indicate the classifier identified cytomegalovirus status with strong specificity and sensitivity. Usually a TCR sequence was rare, but some public TCRs were found in many donors.

CDR3 size: 15 residues. Germline-derived CDR1 and CDR2 are SGHNT and YYREEE (reference sequence). Germline trimming cut 5 bases from V and 7 bases from J; bases unmatched to any gene: 6. Worth noting for this clone: The target antigen is unknown.

Primers for the PCR totalled 60 Vbeta and 13 Jbeta. Generated by immunoSEQ multiplex PCR, the TCRdb table keeps only in-frame clones and is missing some. In the table there are 150,000 to 200,000 clones, roughly four fifths of which are singletons. Those who donated were healthy bone marrow donors. The V and J genes are TRBV5-4 and TRBJ2-1, with 13 bases fitting TRBD2. The TCR originated in a man aged 30 to 45 in good health and CMV-seronegative. Input material: PBMCs. The CDR3 DNA sequence: TGTGCCAGCAGTTTACTAGCGGGAGGGCCGAATGAGCAGTTCTTC. Amino acid sequence: CASSLLAGGPNEQFF.